The present T cell receptor beta chain was sequenced within a study of technical replicates of blood from a few donors. CDR1 SEHNR and CDR2 FQNEAQ come from the germline V gene (reference sequence). This CDR3 region has 14 residues. Trimming removed 5 bases from V and 5 bases from J, with 12 bases in between. TCRdb's table, derived via immunoSEQ multiplex PCR, lists solely in-frame clones and lacks some. Of 70,000 to 95,000 clones in the sample, roughly 94% were seen once. V gene TRBV7-9 combines with J gene TRBJ2-2; the D gene is possibly TRBD1 (6 bases). The clonotype comes from a human donor in good health. Sequencing input: T cells isolated from PBMCs. The CDR3 region is CASSLQQGTGELFF. Written as DNA, the CDR3 is TGTGCCAGCAGCCTCCAACAGGGAACCGGGGAGCTGTTTTTT.